This T cell receptor (beta chain) was identified during a study of shared clonotypes between healthy human individuals (TCRdb year 2020). Looking at the study overall: The cohort included a few men and a couple of women between 18 and 49 years of age. Each donor's leukapheresis produced roughly between roughly 0.85 and 9.5 billion PBMCs. To estimate repertoire size and how much clonotype sharing occurs between individuals, the study deeply sequenced the blood TCR repertoires of five or six healthy adults. To increase sequencing depth and limit assay-specific biases, different laboratories used diverse techniques to prepare libraries and sequence TCR repertoires. Per donor, three plates each were used for CD4 naive and CD4 memory, two for CD8 naive, and one for CD8 memory. General conclusions and limits of the study: The small number of donors limited the genetic and exposure-history diversity represented. Approximately 4.8% of naive CD4, 3.5% of naive CD8, about 2.4% of memory CD4, and less than 0.45% of memory CD8 clonotypes were shared across a few donors. Even with the large sequencing depth, rarefaction of the sorted-subset datasets indicated that sequencing was incomplete. Estimated clonotype richness was generally larger for naive than for memory subsets. Sampling was restricted to blood, and TCR repertoires in tissue are likely to differ from TCR repertoires in blood. Compared with non-shared clonotypes, the clonotypes found in all four sorted-subset donors had higher generation probabilities. Based on pairwise subsampling, the degree of clonotype sharing among donors was expected to be affected by sequencing depth.

CD8 naive samples consisted of CD45RO-negative cells that were positively selected for CCR7, yielding a CD45RA+CCR7+ population without TemRA cells. The donors were healthy, HIV-negative adults with no recently reported acute infections or vaccinations. Every donor was a Caucasian adult residing in Nashville, Tennessee, USA. Blood was obtained by leukapheresis, after which PBMCs were separated by Ficoll-Histopaque density gradient centrifugation and cryopreserved in liquid nitrogen vapor phase. Analytical flow cytometry was used to check the purity and quantity of every magnetically sorted T cell population. Genomic DNA was isolated from every sorted fraction and measured by UV absorbance on a Nanodrop 2000c. On this clone: It has no known antigen specificity. Per-base qualities were not stored, and no clone one base away is much larger.

The CDR3 goes from the cysteine to the phenylalanine over 19 residues. Only CDR3 DNA is held: 57 bases, read in frame from base 1. At the junction V is shortened by 2 bases and J by 2 bases; bases outside the gene matches: 15. As encoded in the germline V gene, CDR1 is SGHAT while CDR2 is FQNNGV. Using the deep immunoSEQ assay, multiplex PCR amplified TCR CDR3 regions from genomic DNA. Extracted genomic DNA from each cell subset was distributed evenly across all wells of several immunoSEQ 96-well plates, and each plate was treated as a replicate. For sorted subsets, approximately 200 ng of genomic DNA, equivalent to around 31,000 T cell genomes, went into each replicate PCR. Purified libraries were measured with a Qubit 3.0 fluorometer, size-checked on a Bioanalyzer 2100, and measured again with the KAPA Library Quantification kit. Every immunoSEQ 96-well plate was sequenced on a separate single-read 150-cycle Illumina NextSeq 550 flow cell. Per the source publication's procedure: Because the immunoSEQ output included only junctional sequences and no quality scores, the filtering could not be the same as the filtering used for full-length reads. Sequences were annotated with PyIR, a Python wrapper for IgBLAST v1.9, using IMGT germline references to assign V/J genes and CDR3. Reads with weak V/J assignments (E-value above 1e-6), missing CDR3, stop codons, out-of-frame junctions, or ambiguous translated residues were removed. V3J clonotypes were defined by identical inferred V gene, J gene, and CDR3 amino acid sequence. Percentage overlap between repertoires was computed as shared unique clonotypes divided by the size of the smaller repertoire. RTK rarefaction, the Chao1 estimator, and Recon v2.1 estimates of unobserved clonotypes were used to assess repertoire richness. Generation probabilities for all TCRbeta clonotypes obtained by the gDNA method from a handful of donors were computed using OLGA. Not all clones reach the TCRdb copy of this immuneACCESS table, which keeps in-frame sequences only. Checked studies attribute under half of the gap to unresolved V genes and leave the rest unexplained. The V and J calls and clone size come from that table; D and trimming were worked out from the DNA. The table for this sample lists more than 550,000 clones; around 92% of them were counted only once. The ten largest account for approximately 24% of the sample.

The sequencing sample was made of naive CD8+ T cells sorted from blood. Sample cell subset or site, as interpreted from the label and publication: CD45RA+CCR7+. This sequence originates from a man under 40 in good health. The chain was built from TRBV11-2 and TRBJ1-5; 7 nucleotides in the junction match TRBD1. The bases read TGTGCCAGCAGCTTACCCGACAGGGAGGGTCACTTTGGCAATCAGCCCCAGCATTTT. The encoded protein is CASSLPDREGHFGNQPQHF. Joined to the reference TRBV11-2 and TRBJ1-5 proteins, this CDR3 gives the full variable domain: EAGVAQSPRYKIIEKRQSVAFWCNPISGHATLYWYQQILGQGPKLLIQFQNNGVVDDSQLPKDRFSAERLKGVDSTLKIQPAKLEDSAVYLCASSLPDREGHFGNQPQHFGDGTRLSIL.